The sample holds a few counts of the clone carrying this T cell receptor (beta chain). These data are taken from a study of CD8+ T cells in alopecia areata. About the study: Treated patients were given 5 to 10 mg oral tofacitinib twice daily. The duration of tofacitinib was 6 to 18 months, with 6 months off drug afterward.

RNA extraction and reverse transcription yielded cDNA as sequencing template. The assay was immunoSEQ multiplex PCR, and TCRdb's table has in-frame clones only and misses some. Here the sample spans roughly 200,000 clones, roughly 53% being singletons. V lost 7 bases to trimming and J lost 6 bases, with 12 bases between them. The length of the CDR3 is 12 residues. Germline-derived CDR1 and CDR2 are ENHRY and SYGVKD. Treatment in this sample: oral pan-JAK inhibitor, 5-10 mg twice daily. Collected material from alopecia areata patients comprised lesional scalp punch biopsies and peripheral blood. V and J are TRBV10-3 and TRBJ1-1, with a weak D call TRBD1 (6 bases). The input for sequencing was CD8+ T cells sorted from blood, taken at week 24, from a patient treated with tofacitinib. The TCR originated in a human donor with alopecia areata. The CDR3 nucleotides are TGTGCCATCACAGGGGATAGCCCTGAAGCTTTCTTT. It yields the protein CAITGDSPEAFF.